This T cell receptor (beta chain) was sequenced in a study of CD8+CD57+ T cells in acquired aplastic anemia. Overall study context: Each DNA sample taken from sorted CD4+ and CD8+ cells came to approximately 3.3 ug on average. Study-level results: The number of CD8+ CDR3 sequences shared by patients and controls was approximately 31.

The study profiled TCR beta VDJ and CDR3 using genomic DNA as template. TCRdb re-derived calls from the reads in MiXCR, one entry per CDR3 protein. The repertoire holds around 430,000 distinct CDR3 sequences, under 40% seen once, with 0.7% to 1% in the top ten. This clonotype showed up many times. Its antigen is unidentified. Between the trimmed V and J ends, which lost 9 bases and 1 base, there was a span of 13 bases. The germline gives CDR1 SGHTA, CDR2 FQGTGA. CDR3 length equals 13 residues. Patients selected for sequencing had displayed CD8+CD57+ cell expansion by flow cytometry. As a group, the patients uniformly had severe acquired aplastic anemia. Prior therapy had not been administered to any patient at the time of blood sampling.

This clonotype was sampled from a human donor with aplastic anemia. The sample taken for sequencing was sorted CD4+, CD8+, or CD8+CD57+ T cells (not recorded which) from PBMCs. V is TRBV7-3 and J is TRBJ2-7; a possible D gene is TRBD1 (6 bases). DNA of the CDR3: TGTGCCAGTAACAAGGGGGTATCCTACGAGCAGTACTTC. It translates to CASNKGVSYEQYF.